Each of the 17 T cell receptor beta chains below was sequenced from the same sample in a study of cytomegalovirus exposure and HLA in healthy donors (dated by TCRdb to 2017 to 2019). The library was built by means of the immunoSEQ multiplex PCR assay. For the multiplex PCR, a mixture combining 60 forward primers for TCR Vbeta segments and 13 reverse primers for TCR Jbeta segments was used. In its TCRdb copy, this immuneACCESS table keeps in-frame sequences only and misses some clones. Where compared with another copy, unresolved V genes explain less than half of these, and the others have no known cause. This sample has approximately 100,000 clones in its table, and about 77% of those were observed once. Of the sample, 10% is held by the ten largest clones. The sequencing sample was made of PBMCs. Every receptor here comes from a woman aged 18-30 years in good health and CMV-seropositive.

The rearrangement links TRBV28 to TRBJ2-3, with 12 bases that match TRBD2. The CDR3 spans 18 residues. Trimming cost V 3 bases and J 2 bases; bases outside gene matches: 9. Germline V lookup: CDR1 MDHEN, CDR2 SYDVKM. This CDR3 reads CASSFIQTSGSFTDTQYF. CDR3 coding DNA: TGTGCCAGCAGTTTCATCCAGACTAGCGGGAGTTTCACAGATACGCAGTATTTT.

The chain has TRBV7-2 and TRBJ2-1; 7 bases are shared with TRBD2. Looked up from germline, CDR1 is SGHTA and CDR2 is FQGNSA. V dropped 5 bases and J dropped 4; count of bases not matched to a gene: 11. The CDR3 has 16 residues. Written as DNA, the CDR3 is TGTGCCAGCAGCCCCCTAACTCCGGGGGGTTACAATGAGCAGTTCTTC. Protein product: CASSPLTPGGYNEQFF.

The rearrangement links TRBV5-8 to TRBJ1-1; D perhaps matches TRBD1 (6 bases). V was cut by 4 bases and J by 4 bases, with 11 bases left in between. CDR3 length equals 13 residues. Per the germline V gene, CDR1 is SGHTS and CDR2 is YDEGEE. CDR3 nucleotide sequence: TGTGCCAGCAGCCTCATAGGGGGCACTGAAGCTTTCTTT. Translated, it gives CASSLIGGTEAFF. Full variable domain (missing parts from reference TRBV5-8 and TRBJ1-1): EAGVTQSPTHLIKTRGQQATLRCSPISGHTSVYWYQQALGLGLQFLLWYDEGEERNRGNFPPRFSGRQFPNYSSELNVNALELEDSALYLCASSLIGGTEAFFGQGTRLTVV.

The rearrangement joins TRBV28 to TRBJ2-7, with 7 bases aligning to TRBD2. The CDR3 has 16 residues. From germline, CDR1 is MDHEN and CDR2 SYDVKM. J lost 3 bases, V lost 2 bases, and 10 bases had no gene match. The CDR3 coding sequence is TGTGCCAGCAGTTTAGACAGCGGGGCGGGGAACTACGAGCAGTACTTC. It encodes CASSLDSGAGNYEQYF.

V usage is TRBV6-5 and J usage is TRBJ2-7; the match to TRBD1 covers 8 bases. Germline assignment: CDR1 MNHEY and CDR2 SVGAGI. The CDR3 has 15 amino acids. With V trimmed by 1 base and J by 4 bases, 6 bases remained unmatched. CDR3 residues: CASSYYSGQEYEQYF. The CDR3, as DNA: TGTGCCAGCAGTTACTACTCGGGACAGGAATACGAGCAGTACTTC.

This chain links TRBV12-2 with TRBJ2-7; the table's TRBD1 call for D was not verified on the DNA. TRBV12-2 constitutes a pseudogene. The CDR3 runs to 15 residues. Here the CDR3 DNA reads TGTGCAAGTCGCTTGCCGGGACAGGGGGCGGAGGAGCAGTACTTC. It encodes CASRLPGQGAEEQYF.

The V gene is TRBV13, the J gene TRBJ2-3, with 9 bases identical to TRBD2. The CDR3 covers 15 residues. The junction had 2 bases not matched to a gene; V was cut back by 3 bases and J by 1 base. The V gene's germline CDR1 is PRHDT and CDR2 FYEKMQ (reference sequence). This CDR3 reads CASSLSGRRTDTQYF. CDR3 coding DNA: TGTGCCAGCAGCTTGAGCGGGAGGCGCACAGATACGCAGTATTTT.

The chain carries TRBV29-1 and TRBJ2-7, with 9 bases aligning to TRBD1. The CDR3 is made up of 15 amino acids. CDR1 and CDR2 (germline): SQVTM, ANQGSEA. With 6 bases clipped from V and 4 bases from J, the junction kept 13 bases outside the gene matches. The CDR3 DNA is TGCAGCGTCGAGGACAGGGGCCGCGATATGTACGAGCAGTACTTC. It specifies CSVEDRGRDMYEQYF.

V usage is TRBV19 and J usage is TRBJ2-1, with 10 bases aligning to TRBD2. In germline, CDR1 is LNHDA, CDR2 SQIVND (reference sequence). The junction had 1 base not matched to a gene; V was cut back by 5 bases and J by 3 bases. There are 14 residues in the CDR3. CDR3 coding DNA: TGTGCCAGTAGTGCTAGCGGGAGCTACAATGAGCAGTTCTTC. Protein sequence: CASSASGSYNEQFF.

The chain couples TRBV7-2 to TRBJ2-5; 12 nucleotides line up with TRBD1. V was clipped by 6 bases and J by 7 bases; unmatched bases: 12. The CDR3 loop spans 16 amino acids. CDR1 is SGHTA, CDR2 FQGNSA, per germline. The CDR3 reads CASSSGDRGRGSTQYF. Here the CDR3 DNA reads TGTGCCAGCAGTTCCGGGGACAGGGGGCGCGGGTCGACCCAGTACTTC. The full variable domain, with the rest looked up from reference TRBV7-2 and TRBJ2-5, is GAGVSQSPSNKVTEKGKDVELRCDPISGHTALYWYRQSLGQGLEFLIYFQGNSAPDKSGLPSDRFSAERTGGSVSTLTIQRTQQEDSAVYLCASSSGDRGRGSTQYFGPGTRLLVL.

Here the CDR3 DNA reads TGTGCCAGCAGTTACTCGGGGGGACAGGGGGCCGGAGGCTACACCTTC. It codes for CASSYSGGQGAGGYTF. The chain uses TRBV6-5 and TRBJ1-2; TRBD1 matches 12 bases. The CDR3 runs to 16 residues. Losses at the gene ends were 0 bases for V and 8 bases for J; bases not matched to a gene: 7. Germline CDR1 and CDR2: MNHEY and SVGAGI.

The rearrangement uses TRBV30 and TRBJ2-2; D may be TRBD1 (5 bases). The CDR3 is 15 residues long. The ends were cut back, 2 bases at V and 0 bases at J, with 10 bases in the middle. Germline lookup yields CDR1 GTSNPN and CDR2 SVGIG (reference sequence). The CDR3 bases are TGTGCCTGGAGTCAAGGGGTAGCGAACACCGGGGAGCTGTTTTTT. Translating gives CAWSQGVANTGELFF. Full variable domain (rest looked up from reference TRBV30 and TRBJ2-2): SQTIHQWPATLVQPVGSPLSLECTVEGTSNPNLYWYRQAAGRGLQLLFYSVGIGQISSEVPQNLSASRPQDRQFILSSKKLLLSDSGFYLCAWSQGVANTGELFFGEGSRLTVL.

The gene calls are TRBV11-3 and TRBJ1-2, with D perhaps TRBD1 (5 bases). The CDR3 consists of 16 residues. CDR1 and CDR2 (germline): SGHNT, YENEEA. Deletions cut 5 bases from V and 8 bases from J, with 24 bases between. The CDR3 region has the DNA TGTGCCAGCAGCCCCCGCCAGGGCGAGTCCGTGTGGGGCTACACCTTC. It specifies CASSPRQGESVWGYTF.

The rearrangement uses TRBV28 and TRBJ1-2; 7 bases line up with TRBD1. Trimming cost V 4 bases and J 2 bases; bases outside gene matches: 7. The germline gives CDR1 MDHEN, CDR2 SYDVKM. The CDR3 covers 15 residues. The DNA of the CDR3 is TGTGCCAGCAGTTCACACAGGGGTCGGAACTATGGCTACACCTTC. Residues: CASSSHRGRNYGYTF.

V is TRBV6-5 and J is TRBJ2-1; D unclear. This CDR3 spans 15 amino acids. Germline CDR1 is MNHEY and CDR2 is SVGAGI. V shed 0 bases and J shed 3 bases, with 9 bases lying between them. CDR3 nucleotide sequence: TGTGCCAGCAGTTACTCGAAACCCTACTACAATGAGCAGTTCTTC. Translated, it gives CASSYSKPYYNEQFF.

This chain links TRBV5-6 with TRBJ1-1; 7 bases line up with TRBD1. Unmatched junction bases numbered 8, after V lost 4 bases and J lost 5 bases. CDR1 is SGHDT, CDR2 YYEEEE, per germline. The CDR3 totals 14 residues. CDR3 sequence (DNA): TGTGCCAGCAGCCCCGGGACAGAGTGGACTGAAGCTTTCTTT. Protein sequence: CASSPGTEWTEAFF.

The chain employs TRBV11-2 and TRBJ2-7, with 9 bases identical to TRBD2. The ends lost 1 base at V and 2 bases at J; junction bases unmatched: 6. The germline V gene has CDR1 SGHAT and CDR2 FQNNGV. CDR3 length: 16 residues. The CDR3 loop reads CASSLGTSAFTYEQYF. DNA for the CDR3: TGTGCCAGCAGCTTAGGGACTAGCGCATTCACCTACGAGCAGTACTTC.